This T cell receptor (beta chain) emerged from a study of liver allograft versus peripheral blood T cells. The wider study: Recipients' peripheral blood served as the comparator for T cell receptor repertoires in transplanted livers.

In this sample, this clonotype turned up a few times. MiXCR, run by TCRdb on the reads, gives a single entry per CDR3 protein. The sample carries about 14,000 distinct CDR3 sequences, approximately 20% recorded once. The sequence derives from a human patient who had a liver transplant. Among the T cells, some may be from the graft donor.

CDR3 nucleotides: TGTGCCTGGAGTGTGGGGGGGACCGGGGAGCTGTTTTTT. Translated: CAWSVGGTGELFF. V gene TRBV30 combines with J gene TRBJ2-2; 7 positions match TRBD2. Losses at the gene ends were 0 bases for V and 5 bases for J; bases not matched to a gene: 0. The V gene's germline CDR1 is GTSNPN and CDR2 SVGIG (reference sequence). The CDR3 is 13 amino acids.